The 26 T cell receptor beta chains below all came from one sample that was sequenced in a study of blood T cell repertoires in COVID-19. The repertoire was sequenced with immunoSEQ multiplex PCR; TCRdb's copy has only in-frame clones and lacks some. The sample shows some 200,000 clones, over 75% of them seen only once. Sequencing used peripheral blood. These receptors came from a man at least 80 years old with acute or convalescent COVID-19.

The rearrangement uses TRBV6-4 and TRBJ1-1, with 7 bases aligning to TRBD1. The germline gives CDR1 MRHNA, CDR2 SNTAGT. V trimming: 4 bases; J trimming: 5 bases; junction bases outside the gene matches: 10. The CDR3 covers 15 residues. For the CDR3, the DNA is TGTGCCAGCAGTGCGAAGACAGGGCCCATGACTGAAGCTTTCTTT. Amino acids: CASSAKTGPMTEAFF.

The chain recombines TRBV27 with TRBJ2-3; a possible D gene is TRBD2 (5 bases). The ends were cut back, 4 bases at V and 0 bases at J, with 23 bases in the middle. CDR1 is MNHEY and CDR2 is SMNVEV in the germline V gene (reference sequence). CDR3 size: 19 residues. The CDR3 DNA is TGTGCCAGCAGTTCCCAACCCGGGATCTTCGAGGCTAGCACAGATACGCAGTATTTT. Translated, it gives CASSSQPGIFEASTDTQYF.

The chain recombines TRBV19 with TRBJ1-5; 7 bases are a match to TRBD1. Germline V gene lookup returns CDR1 LNHDA and CDR2 SQIVND (reference sequence). Trimming at V came to 7 bases and at J to 6 bases, leaving 12 bases not matched to a gene. CDR3 size: 15 residues. The CDR3 region is CASKPQGGEVQPQHF. The CDR3 DNA reads as TGTGCCAGTAAGCCCCAGGGGGGCGAGGTTCAGCCCCAGCATTTT.

This sequence joins TRBV18 and TRBJ2-5, with D maybe TRBD1 (5 bases). CDR3 length: 13 amino acids. Germline lookup yields CDR1 KGHSH and CDR2 LQKENI. V shed 6 bases and J shed 4 bases, with 12 bases lying between them. This CDR3 reads CASSQGLGETQYF. The CDR3 DNA follows: TGTGCCAGCTCCCAGGGATTGGGAGAGACCCAGTACTTC.

The chain employs TRBV4-1 and TRBJ2-1, with 13 bases that match TRBD2. The CDR3 extends over 17 amino acids. CDR1 MGHRA and CDR2 YSYEKL come from the germline V gene. V trimming: 1 base; J trimming: 9 bases; junction bases outside the gene matches: 9. The CDR3 nucleotides are TGCGCCAGCAGCCAAGGCGCCGGGACTAGCGGGATAACTGAGCAGTTCTTC. This encodes CASSQGAGTSGITEQFF.

This sequence joins TRBV5-4 and TRBJ1-6, with D perhaps matching TRBD1 (5 bases). Germline CDR1 SGHNT, CDR2 YYREEE (reference sequence). The length of the CDR3 is 16 residues. Trimming shortened V by 6 bases and J by 7 bases, and 20 bases separated the two germline ends. CDR3 sequence (DNA): TGTGCCAGCAAGGCCCGTGGAAGGGGAAGAAATTCACCCCTCCACTTT. Its translation is CASKARGRGRNSPLHF.

The chain recombines TRBV12-5 with TRBJ2-3, with D maybe TRBD2 (6 bases). Germline V gene data show CDR1 as LGHNT and CDR2 as FRNRAP. This CDR3 has 15 amino acids. Trimming removed 3 bases from V and 2 bases from J, with 12 bases in between. In DNA, the CDR3 is TGTGCTAGTGGTTTATCCCTAGCGAACACAGATACGCAGTATTTT. Its protein product is CASGLSLANTDTQYF.

This chain links TRBV19 with TRBJ2-2; 13 nucleotides match TRBD2. V lost 8 bases and J lost 4; bases outside the gene matches: 7. The CDR3 is 16 residues long. Germline CDR1 is LNHDA and CDR2 is SQIVND (reference sequence). The CDR3 sequence: CASAGLAGQGTGELFF. The CDR3 DNA reads TGTGCCAGTGCGGGACTAGCGGGACAGGGCACCGGGGAGCTGTTTTTT. Complete variable domain (other parts from reference TRBV19 and TRBJ2-2): DGGITQSPKYLFRKEGQNVTLSCEQNLNHDAMYWYRQDPGQGLRLIYYSQIVNDFQKGDIAEGYSVSREKKESFPLTVTSAQKNPTAFYLCASAGLAGQGTGELFFGEGSRLTVL.

The V gene is TRBV6-5, the J gene TRBJ1-2; 8 bases agree with TRBD1. V dropped 6 bases and J dropped 5; count of bases not matched to a gene: 2. The germline V gene has CDR1 MNHEY and CDR2 SVGAGI. The CDR3 consists of 12 residues. This CDR3 reads CASRGQAYGYTF. For the CDR3, the DNA is TGTGCCAGCAGGGGACAGGCGTATGGCTACACCTTC.

This clone was observed a few times. The chain joins TRBV4-1 to TRBJ2-5; 10 bases agree with TRBD2. The CDR3 loop spans 15 amino acids. Germline V gene lookup returns CDR1 MGHRA and CDR2 YSYEKL. The V segment lost 0 bases and the J segment 5 bases; nucleotides outside the gene matches: 3. For the CDR3, the DNA is TGCGCCAGCAGCCAAGATGGGACTAGCGTGGAGACCCAGTACTTC. It encodes CASSQDGTSVETQYF.

The genes are TRBV10-1 and TRBJ2-3; TRBD2 matches 9 bases. CDR1 and CDR2 from the germline V gene are WNHNN and SYGVQD (reference sequence). J lost 6 bases, V lost 2 bases, and 0 bases had no gene match. This CDR3 has 13 amino acids. CDR3 sequence reads: CASSEGLADTQYF. As DNA, the CDR3 is TGCGCCAGCAGTGAGGGACTAGCGGATACGCAGTATTTT.

The gene calls are TRBV23-1 and TRBJ2-3, with TRBD1 matching over 9 bases. TRBV23-1 is annotated as an ORF whose role is uncertain. The J segment lost 1 base and the V segment lost 7 bases, leaving 12 bases of the junction unmatched. CDR3 size: 17 residues. This chain's CDR3 is CASIRDRVKRGTDTQYF. The CDR3 DNA follows: TGCGCCAGCATCCGGGACAGGGTAAAGAGGGGCACAGATACGCAGTATTTT.

This chain uses TRBV5-8 with TRBJ2-2; a possible D gene is TRBD1 (6 bases). Germline CDR1 reads SGHTS; CDR2 reads YDEGEE. V lost 0 bases to trimming and J lost 5 bases, with 17 bases between them. This CDR3 region has 17 residues. Here the CDR3 DNA reads TGTGCCAGCAGCTTGGGCAGGGGATTTATAACGACCGGGGAGCTGTTTTTT. Protein: CASSLGRGFITTGELFF.

The chain joins TRBV11-2 to TRBJ2-7, with 9 bases identical to TRBD2. The germline CDR1 and CDR2 sequences are SGHAT and FQNNGV. V lost 5 bases and J lost 5; bases outside the gene matches: 10. There are 15 residues in the CDR3. The CDR3: CASSPRTSENNEQYF. DNA of the CDR3: TGTGCCAGCAGCCCGAGGACTAGCGAGAACAACGAGCAGTACTTC.

The V and J genes are TRBV28 and TRBJ1-1; 11 bases match TRBD1. With 4 bases clipped from V and 0 bases from J, the junction kept 7 bases outside the gene matches. Germline V gene data show CDR1 as MDHEN and CDR2 as SYDVKM. The CDR3 loop spans 17 amino acids. CDR3 residues: CASSSPGQGVLNTEAFF. The CDR3 nucleotides are TGTGCCAGCAGTTCCCCGGGACAGGGGGTACTGAACACTGAAGCTTTCTTT.

This chain uses TRBV10-1 with TRBJ2-7, with 7 bases that match TRBD2. J was trimmed by 3 bases and V by 0 bases; bases with no gene match: 8. The CDR3 totals 16 residues. The germline V gene has CDR1 WNHNN and CDR2 SYGVQD (reference sequence). The CDR3 here is CASSESAGRPYYEQYV. For the CDR3, the DNA is TGCGCCAGCAGTGAGTCTGCCGGGAGGCCTTACTACGAGCAGTACGTC.

This CDR3 is CASSQDYNQPQHF. The CDR3 nucleotides read TGTGCCAGCAGCCAAGACTACAATCAGCCCCAGCATTTT. This chain connects TRBV14 to TRBJ1-5; D ambiguous. Germline V lookup: CDR1 SGHDN, CDR2 FVKESK. The CDR3 runs 13 residues. Trimming removed 0 bases from V and 3 bases from J, with 3 bases in between.

This chain links TRBV30 with TRBJ1-1; D uncertain. Germline V gene sequence: CDR1 GTSNPN, CDR2 SVGIG (reference sequence). The CDR3 is made up of 14 amino acids. Trimming removed 3 bases from V and 1 base from J, with 12 bases in between. The CDR3 DNA sequence: TGTGCCTGGAGAATTGAGGGTAGGAACACTGAAGCTTTCTTT. Amino acid sequence: CAWRIEGRNTEAFF.

The V and J genes are TRBV23-1 and TRBJ2-7; 10 nucleotides line up with TRBD2. TRBV23-1 has ORF status, its function being uncertain. Trimming removed 0 bases from V and 3 bases from J; junction bases left unmatched: 2. The CDR3 covers 15 residues. The CDR3 DNA reads as TGCGCCAGCAGTCAATCGGTAGCGGGAGGCTACGAGCAGTACGTC. Its translation: CASSQSVAGGYEQYV.

A remark on this clone: Germline is not matched at one junction end, which may reflect a read error. The chain has TRBV11-2 and TRBJ2-1, with TRBD2 matching over 8 bases. There are 13 residues in the CDR3. Germline V gene sequence: CDR1 SGHAT, CDR2 FQNNGV. CDR3 DNA: TGTGCCAGCAGCCAGAGGTTTAGCGGGAATCCGATCTTC. Translated: CASSQRFSGNPIF.

The rearrangement joins TRBV24-1 to TRBJ1-2; D is perhaps TRBD1 (6 bases). V shed 4 bases and J shed 5 bases, with 7 bases lying between them. The CDR3 is made up of 12 amino acids. Germline CDR1 is KGHDR and CDR2 is SFDVKD. Here the CDR3 DNA reads TGTGCCACCAGTGAAGGACAGTATGGCTACACCTTC. This gives the protein CATSEGQYGYTF.

This rearrangement joins TRBV10-3 to TRBJ2-1, with TRBD2 matching over 9 bases. Germline V gene lookup returns CDR1 ENHRY and CDR2 SYGVKD. The V segment lost 8 bases and the J segment 6 bases; nucleotides outside the gene matches: 11. The CDR3 has 15 amino acids. The CDR3 spells CAIGLAGSMANEQFF. The CDR3 bases are TGTGCCATCGGGCTAGCGGGGTCAATGGCCAATGAGCAGTTCTTC.

V gene TRBV7-9 combines with J gene TRBJ1-1, with TRBD1 matching 8 bases. Germline V gene lookup returns CDR1 SEHNR and CDR2 FQNEAQ (reference sequence). The junction had 15 bases not matched to a gene; V was cut back by 4 bases and J by 5 bases. The CDR3 loop spans 17 amino acids. CDR3 loop: CASSYRQGWERGTEAFF. CDR3 coding DNA: TGTGCCAGCAGCTACCGACAGGGGTGGGAAAGGGGGACTGAAGCTTTCTTT.

This chain links TRBV27 with TRBJ1-2, with 7 bases fitting TRBD1. This CDR3 is 15 amino acids long. CDR1 MNHEY and CDR2 SMNVEV come from the germline V gene (reference sequence). With 5 bases clipped from V and 5 bases from J, the junction kept 11 bases outside the gene matches. CDR3 in amino acids: CASSTPGTAAYGYTF. In DNA, the CDR3 is TGTGCCAGCAGTACACCTGGGACAGCGGCTTATGGCTACACCTTC.

This chain connects TRBV30 to TRBJ1-6; D uncertain. The CDR3 is 14 residues long. Germline-derived CDR1 and CDR2 are GTSNPN and SVGIG (reference sequence). V gave up 2 bases and J gave up 7 bases, with 12 bases separating them. As DNA, the CDR3 is TGTGCCTGGAGTTCCCCCTTTGTGAATTCACCCCTCCACTTT. Translation: CAWSSPFVNSPLHF.

V is TRBV18 and J is TRBJ2-5, with TRBD1 as a possible D gene (5 bases). V gave up 6 bases and J gave up 5 bases, with 19 bases separating them. The germline V gene has CDR1 KGHSH and CDR2 LQKENI. The CDR3 consists of 15 residues. The CDR3 spells CASSTFPTEAETQYF. The DNA for the CDR3 is TGTGCCAGCTCGACCTTCCCGACAGAGGCGGAGACCCAGTACTTC.